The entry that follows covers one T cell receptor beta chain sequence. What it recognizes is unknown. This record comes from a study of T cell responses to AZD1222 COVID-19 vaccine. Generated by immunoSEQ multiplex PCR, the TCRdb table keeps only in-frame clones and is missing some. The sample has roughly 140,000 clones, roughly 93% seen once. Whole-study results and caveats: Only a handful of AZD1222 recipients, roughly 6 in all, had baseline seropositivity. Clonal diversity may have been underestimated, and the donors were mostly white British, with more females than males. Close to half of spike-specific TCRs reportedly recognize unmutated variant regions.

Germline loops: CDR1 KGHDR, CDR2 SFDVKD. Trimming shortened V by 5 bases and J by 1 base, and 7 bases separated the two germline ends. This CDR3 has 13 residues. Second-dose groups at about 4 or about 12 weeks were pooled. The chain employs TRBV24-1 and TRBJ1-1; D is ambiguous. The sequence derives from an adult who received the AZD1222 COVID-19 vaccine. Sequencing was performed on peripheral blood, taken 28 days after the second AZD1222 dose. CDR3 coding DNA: TGTGCCACCAGTGGAGGTGCGAACACTGAAGCTTTCTTT. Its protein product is CATSGGANTEAFF.